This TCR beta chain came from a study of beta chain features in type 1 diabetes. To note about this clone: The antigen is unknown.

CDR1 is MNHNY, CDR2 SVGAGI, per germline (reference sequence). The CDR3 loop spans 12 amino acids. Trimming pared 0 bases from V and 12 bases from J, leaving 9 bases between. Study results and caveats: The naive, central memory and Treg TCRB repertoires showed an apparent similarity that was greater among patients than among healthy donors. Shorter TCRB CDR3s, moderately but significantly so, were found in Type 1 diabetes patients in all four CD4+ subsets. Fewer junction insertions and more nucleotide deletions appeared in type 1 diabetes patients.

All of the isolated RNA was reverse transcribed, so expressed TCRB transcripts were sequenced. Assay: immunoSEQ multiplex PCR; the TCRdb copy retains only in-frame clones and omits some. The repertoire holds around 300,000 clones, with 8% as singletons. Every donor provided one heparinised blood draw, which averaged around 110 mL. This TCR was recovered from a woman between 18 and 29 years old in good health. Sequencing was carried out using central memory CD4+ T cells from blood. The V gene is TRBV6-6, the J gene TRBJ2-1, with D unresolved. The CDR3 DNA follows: TGTGCCAGCAGTTACTCTGGCAGAACGCAGTTCTTC. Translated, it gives CASSYSGRTQFF.